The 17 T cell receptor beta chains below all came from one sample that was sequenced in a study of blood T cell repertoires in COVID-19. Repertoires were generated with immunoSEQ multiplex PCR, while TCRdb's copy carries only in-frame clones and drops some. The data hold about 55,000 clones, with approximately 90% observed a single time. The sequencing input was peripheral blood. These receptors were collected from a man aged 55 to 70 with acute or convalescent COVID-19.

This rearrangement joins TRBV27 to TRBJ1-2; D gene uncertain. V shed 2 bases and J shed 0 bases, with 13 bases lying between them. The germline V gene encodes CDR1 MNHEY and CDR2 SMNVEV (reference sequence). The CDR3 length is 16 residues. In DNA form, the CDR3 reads TGTGCCAGCAGTTTAGGGTTAAGAGGCGCTAACTATGGCTACACCTTC. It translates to CASSLGLRGANYGYTF.

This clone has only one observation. CDR3 nucleotides: TGTGCCAGCAGTTACCCCTCGGGGGGCTTGGGGACCCAGTACTTC. As protein: CASSYPSGGLGTQYF. The J gene is TRBJ2-5, the V gene TRBV6-5; D is perhaps TRBD2 (7 bases). This CDR3 is 15 amino acids long. V lost 2 bases and J lost 7, with 17 bases in between. CDR1 is MNHEY, CDR2 SVGAGI, per germline.

This CDR3 is CASSQIRDREQFF. In nucleotides, the CDR3 is TGTGCCAGCAGCCAGATACGGGACAGGGAGCAGTTCTTC. The rearrangement links TRBV14 to TRBJ2-1, with 8 bases fitting TRBD1. The trim removed 3 bases at V and 10 bases at J, leaving 5 bases unmatched. CDR3 length: 13 amino acids. The germline gives CDR1 SGHDN, CDR2 FVKESK.

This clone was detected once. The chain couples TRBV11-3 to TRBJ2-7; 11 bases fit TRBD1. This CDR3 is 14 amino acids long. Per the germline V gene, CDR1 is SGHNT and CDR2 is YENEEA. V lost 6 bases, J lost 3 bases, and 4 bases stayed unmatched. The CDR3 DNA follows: TGTGCCAGCAGACCCGGGACAGGGGGCTACGAGCAGTACTTC. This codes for CASRPGTGGYEQYF.

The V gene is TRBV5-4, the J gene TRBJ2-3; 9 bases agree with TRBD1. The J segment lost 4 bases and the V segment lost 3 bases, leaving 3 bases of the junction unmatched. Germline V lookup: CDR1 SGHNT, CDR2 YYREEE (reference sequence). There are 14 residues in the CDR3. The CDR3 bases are TGTGCCAGCAGCTCACGACAGGGGGCAGATACGCAGTATTTT. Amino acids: CASSSRQGADTQYF.

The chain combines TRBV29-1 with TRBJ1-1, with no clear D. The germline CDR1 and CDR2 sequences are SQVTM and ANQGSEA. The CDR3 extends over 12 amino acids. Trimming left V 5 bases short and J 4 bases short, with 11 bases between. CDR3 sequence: CSVTLAGTEAFF. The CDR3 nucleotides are TGCAGCGTTACTTTGGCAGGCACTGAAGCTTTCTTT.

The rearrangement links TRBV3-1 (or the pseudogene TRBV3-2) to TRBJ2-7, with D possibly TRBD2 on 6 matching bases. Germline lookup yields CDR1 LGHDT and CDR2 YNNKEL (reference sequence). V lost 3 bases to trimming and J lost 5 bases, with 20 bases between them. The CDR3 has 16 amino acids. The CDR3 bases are TGTGCCAGCAGCCATCCCGGGACTCCCGATACCCACGAGCAGTACTTC. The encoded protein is CASSHPGTPDTHEQYF.

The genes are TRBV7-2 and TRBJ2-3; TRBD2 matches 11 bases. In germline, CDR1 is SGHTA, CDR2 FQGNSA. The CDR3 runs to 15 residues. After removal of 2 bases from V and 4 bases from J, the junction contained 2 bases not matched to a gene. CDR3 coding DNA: TGTGCCAGCAGCTTAACTAGCGGGAGTGCAGATACGCAGTATTTT. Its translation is CASSLTSGSADTQYF.

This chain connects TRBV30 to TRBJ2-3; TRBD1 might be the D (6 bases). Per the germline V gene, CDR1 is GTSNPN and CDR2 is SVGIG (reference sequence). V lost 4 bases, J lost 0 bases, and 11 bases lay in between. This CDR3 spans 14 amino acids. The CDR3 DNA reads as TGTGCCTGGACCCGGACAGCTAGCACAGATACGCAGTATTTT. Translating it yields CAWTRTASTDTQYF. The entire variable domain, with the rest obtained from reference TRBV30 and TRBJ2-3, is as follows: SQTIHQWPATLVQPVGSPLSLECTVEGTSNPNLYWYRQAAGRGLQLLFYSVGIGQISSEVPQNLSASRPQDRQFILSSKKLLLSDSGFYLCAWTRTASTDTQYFGPGTRLTVL.

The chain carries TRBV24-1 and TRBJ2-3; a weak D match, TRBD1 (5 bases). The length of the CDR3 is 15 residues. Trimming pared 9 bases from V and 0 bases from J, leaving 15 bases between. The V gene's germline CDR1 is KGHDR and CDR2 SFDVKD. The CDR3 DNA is TGTGCCACCTTATCTGGGGCGGCGAGCACAGATACGCAGTATTTT. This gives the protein CATLSGAASTDTQYF.

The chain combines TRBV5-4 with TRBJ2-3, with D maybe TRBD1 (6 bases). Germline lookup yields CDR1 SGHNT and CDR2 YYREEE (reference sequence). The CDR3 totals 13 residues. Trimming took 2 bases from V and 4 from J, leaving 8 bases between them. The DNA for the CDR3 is TGTGCCAGCAGCTTATGGGGGCCAGATACGCAGTATTTT. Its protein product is CASSLWGPDTQYF.

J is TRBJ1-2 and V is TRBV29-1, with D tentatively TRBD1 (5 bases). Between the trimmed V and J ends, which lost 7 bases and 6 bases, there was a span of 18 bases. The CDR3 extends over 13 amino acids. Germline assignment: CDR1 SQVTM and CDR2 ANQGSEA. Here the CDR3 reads CSGGRSVGDGYTF. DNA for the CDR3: TGCAGCGGTGGACGTTCGGTAGGGGATGGCTACACCTTC.

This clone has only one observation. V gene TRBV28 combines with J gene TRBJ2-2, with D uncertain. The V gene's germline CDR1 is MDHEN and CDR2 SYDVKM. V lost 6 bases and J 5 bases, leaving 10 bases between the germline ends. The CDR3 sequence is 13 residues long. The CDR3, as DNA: TGTGCCAGCAGCCTAGTGCGGACCGGGGAGCTGTTTTTT. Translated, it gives CASSLVRTGELFF.

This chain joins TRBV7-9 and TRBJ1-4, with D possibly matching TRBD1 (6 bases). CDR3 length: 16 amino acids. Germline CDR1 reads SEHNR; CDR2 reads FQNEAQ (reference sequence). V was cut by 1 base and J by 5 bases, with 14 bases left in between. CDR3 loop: CASSLGSQGWNEKLFF. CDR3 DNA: TGTGCCAGCAGCTTAGGATCCCAGGGGTGGAATGAAAAACTGTTTTTT.

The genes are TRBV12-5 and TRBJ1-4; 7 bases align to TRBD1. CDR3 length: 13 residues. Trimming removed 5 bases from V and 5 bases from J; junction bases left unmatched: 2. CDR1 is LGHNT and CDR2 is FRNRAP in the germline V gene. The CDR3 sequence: CASGLDRNEKLFF. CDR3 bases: TGTGCTAGTGGTCTGGACAGGAATGAAAAACTGTTTTTT.

The chain's CDR3 is CASSYSRGFGYTF. Here the CDR3 DNA reads TGTGCCAGCAGTTACTCAAGAGGTTTTGGCTACACCTTC. This chain joins TRBV6-5 and TRBJ1-2, with no clear D. The V end lost 0 bases, the J end lost 7 bases, and 9 bases lay between the germline ends. Germline values: CDR1 MNHEY, CDR2 SVGAGI. This CDR3 is built from 13 residues.

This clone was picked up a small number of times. CDR3 nucleotides: TGTGCCACCCAGACCGGGGGTAACTATGGCTACACCTTC. Amino acids: CATQTGGNYGYTF. J is TRBJ1-2 and V is TRBV6-5, with D perhaps TRBD1 (5 bases). Trimming shortened V by 10 bases and J by 1 base, and 13 bases separated the two germline ends. The CDR3 covers 13 residues. CDR1 is MNHEY and CDR2 is SVGAGI in the germline V gene.